A single T cell receptor beta chain is shown here with its context. The antigen is unknown. Data came from immunoSEQ multiplex PCR; TCRdb stores just in-frame clones and leaves some out. The sample has 30,000 to 40,000 clones; more than 75% are singletons. The source of the sample is a study of a mutant IDH1 vaccine in newly diagnosed glioma. As for the study in general: Patients got their first vaccination 4-6 weeks after radiotherapy alone, or with temozolomide cycles. Sex among treated patients split about 62% male, roughly 38% female; mean age was roughly 42 years.

Germline CDR1 is MNHEY and CDR2 is SMNVEV (reference sequence). CDR3 length: 15 amino acids. J was trimmed by 1 base and V by 5 bases; bases with no gene match: 6. Noted time point: week 47, end of study. Topical imiquimod was applied with each vaccine dose, which held 300 ug of mutant IDH1 20-mer peptide. Patients came in for eight vaccinations, in weeks 1, 3, 5, 7, 11, 15, 19 and 23. New astrocytomas of WHO grade 3 or 4 that were IDH1-mutant and ATRX-lost were found in the donors. Here the sequenced sample was PBMCs, taken from a glioma patient whose treatment included an IDH1 peptide vaccine. The receptor's source is a woman younger than 45 with glioma. This sequence joins TRBV27 and TRBJ1-1; 8 bases map to TRBD1. CDR3 coding DNA: TGTGCCAGCAGTGCGGGACAGGCGGCGAACACTGAAGCTTTCTTT. Translated, it gives CASSAGQAANTEAFF.